This T cell receptor beta chain was recovered during a study of cytomegalovirus exposure and HLA in healthy donors. Comments on this clone: What it binds is not known.

Primers for the PCR totalled 60 Vbeta and 13 Jbeta. Produced via immunoSEQ multiplex PCR; TCRdb's table is partial and in-frame only. The repertoire holds roughly 140,000 clones, with over 60% as singletons. The study's findings and limits: As a later analysis revealed, the rate of TCR association differed by HLA locus, with DRB1 most and HLA-C fewest.

The germline V gene encodes CDR1 SGHRS and CDR2 YFSETQ. V shed 3 bases and J 7 bases; nucleotides not matched to a gene: 7. The CDR3 sequence is 15 residues long. This clonotype was obtained from a male donor in good health and CMV-seronegative. Specimen: PBMCs. The chain uses TRBV5-1 and TRBJ2-1; 10 bases map to TRBD1. CDR3 in amino acids: CASSSVDRGLNEQFF. The DNA for the CDR3 is TGCGCCAGCAGCTCAGTCGACAGGGGGCTTAATGAGCAGTTCTTC. Looking up the rest from reference TRBV5-1 and TRBJ2-1 gives the full variable domain: KAGVTQTPRYLIKTRGQQVTLSCSPISGHRSVSWYQQTPGQGLQFLFEYFSETQRNKGNFPGRFSGRQFSNSRSEMNVSTLELGDSALYLCASSSVDRGLNEQFFGPGTRLTVL.